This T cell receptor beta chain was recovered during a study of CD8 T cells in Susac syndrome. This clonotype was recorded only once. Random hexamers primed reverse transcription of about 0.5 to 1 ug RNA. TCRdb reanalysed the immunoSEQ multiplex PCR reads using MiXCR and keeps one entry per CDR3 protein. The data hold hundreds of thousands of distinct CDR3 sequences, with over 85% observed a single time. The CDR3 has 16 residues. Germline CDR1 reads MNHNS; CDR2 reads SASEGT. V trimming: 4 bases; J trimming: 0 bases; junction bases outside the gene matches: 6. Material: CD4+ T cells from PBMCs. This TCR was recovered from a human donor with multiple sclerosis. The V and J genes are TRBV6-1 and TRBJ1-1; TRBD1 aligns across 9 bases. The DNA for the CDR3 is TGTGCCAGCAGTGCTGGGACAGGGTCTATGAACACTGAAGCTTTCTTT. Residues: CASSAGTGSMNTEAFF.